Listed below are T cell receptor beta chains from one sample, sequenced in a study of identical twins. TCRdb redid the calling of the 5' RACE reads with MiXCR, one entry per CDR3 protein. The sample has around 340,000 distinct CDR3 sequences; over 9% are singletons. This same sample was also part of a study on yellow fever vaccine responses in identical twins.

The specimen sequenced was CD8+ T cells sorted from blood. These receptors all stem from a woman aged 18-29 years in good health. The CDR3 runs from the conserved cysteine through the conserved F or W. D genes are given only for firm matches. Clone size appears in some rows only: once, few, many, or a class for an expanded clone.

d_gene	j_gene	v_gene	len	abundance	CDR3aa	CDR3nt
NA	TRBJ1-2	TRBV21-1	11	NA	CASRRSGGYTF	TGTGCCAGCCGCCGCTCGGGGGGATACACCTTC
NA	TRBJ1-3	TRBV7-7	15	many	CASSEFGASGNTIYF	TGTGCCAGCAGCGAATTCGGGGCGAGTGGAAACACCATATATTTT
TRBD1	TRBJ2-5	TRBV5-1	14	NA	CASSPWDRAETQYF	TGCGCCAGCAGCCCCTGGGACAGGGCAGAGACCCAGTACTTC
NA	TRBJ2-1	TRBV27	12	NA	CASSGRDFSLFF	TGTGCCAGCAGTGGCCGGGATTTCTCCCTGTTCTTC
NA	TRBJ1-1	TRBV13	13	NA	CASTIDSNTEAFF	TGTGCCTCTACAATAGACAGTAACACTGAAGCTTTCTTT
NA	TRBJ2-7	TRBV2	11	NA	CASSEVREQYF	TGTGCCAGCAGTGAAGTCAGGGAGCAGTACTTC
TRBD1	TRBJ2-1	TRBV6-2/TRBV6-3	14	NA	CASTGQGSYNEQFF	TGTGCCAGCACTGGACAGGGCTCCTACAATGAGCAGTTCTTC
NA	TRBJ1-1	TRBV5-1	14	few	CASSYRVRNTEAFF	TGCGCCAGCAGCTACAGGGTAAGAAACACTGAAGCTTTCTTT
NA	TRBJ2-1	TRBV5-6	11	many	CASSTDNEQFF	TGTGCCAGCAGCACTGACAATGAGCAGTTCTTC
NA	TRBJ2-5	TRBV4-1	17	few	CASSQGWRESLQETQYF	TGCGCCAGCAGCCAAGGTTGGAGGGAGAGCCTCCAAGAGACCCAGTACTTC
TRBD2	TRBJ2-1	TRBV7-6	18	NA	CASSKQDAVRELYNEQFF	TGTGCCAGCAGCAAACAGGACGCCGTGCGGGAGTTGTACAATGAGCAGTTCTTC
TRBD1	TRBJ1-5	TRBV11-2	16	few	CASSLETGTGNQPQHF	TGTGCCAGCAGCTTAGAAACCGGGACAGGGAATCAGCCCCAGCATTTT
TRBD1	TRBJ1-1	TRBV4-1	16	many	CASSHLRTGLATEAFF	TGCGCCAGCAGCCACCTCAGGACAGGTTTGGCCACTGAAGCTTTCTTT
NA	TRBJ1-2	TRBV5-1	15	few	CASSPWAGWHYGYTF	TGCGCCAGCAGCCCCTGGGCAGGCTGGCACTATGGCTACACCTTC
NA	TRBJ1-1	TRBV7-8	15	NA	CASSLARGRATEAFF	TGTGCCAGCAGCTTAGCTCGGGGACGTGCCACTGAAGCTTTCTTT
NA	TRBJ2-2	TRBV6-1	16	once	CASSPTTSPYTGELFF	TGTGCCAGCAGCCCGACTACTAGCCCTTACACCGGGGAGCTGTTTTTT
TRBD2	TRBJ2-7	TRBV12-3/TRBV12-4	14	few	CASRETSGNSEQYF	TGTGCCAGCCGGGAGACTAGCGGGAACTCCGAGCAGTACTTC
NA	TRBJ2-7	TRBV7-8	13	NA	CASSPVRLGEQYF	TGTGCCAGCAGCCCGGTTAGGCTGGGGGAGCAGTACTTC
TRBD1	TRBJ2-7	TRBV4-1	15	few	CASSQDGDRGSLQYF	TGCGCCAGCAGCCAAGATGGGGACAGGGGCAGTCTGCAGTACTTC
NA	TRBJ2-1	TRBV28	14	few	CASSLRVGNNEQFF	TGTGCCAGCAGTTTACGGGTAGGGAACAATGAGCAGTTCTTC
NA	TRBJ2-5	TRBV11-2	14	few	CASSPTGYTETQYF	TGTGCCAGCAGCCCGACGGGCTACACGGAGACCCAGTACTTC
NA	TRBJ1-1	TRBV20-1	10	few	CSADYTEAFF	TGCAGTGCTGATTACACTGAAGCTTTCTTT
TRBD1	TRBJ1-1	TRBV25-1	15	few	CASSAWDRGNTEAFF	TGTGCCAGCAGTGCCTGGGACAGGGGGAACACTGAAGCTTTCTTT
NA	TRBJ2-5	TRBV11-2	15	few	CASSLVVMSQETQYF	TGTGCCAGCAGCTTAGTGGTGATGAGCCAAGAGACCCAGTACTTC
TRBD2	TRBJ2-1	TRBV7-8	17	few	CASSLARTSGALGEQFF	TGTGCCAGCAGCTTAGCCAGGACTAGCGGAGCCCTAGGAGAGCAGTTCTTC
TRBD2	TRBJ2-5	TRBV5-4	13	few	CASRDWGGETQYF	TGTGCCAGCAGAGATTGGGGAGGGGAGACCCAGTACTTC
NA	TRBJ1-2	TRBV3-1	13	few	CASREGTLGGYTF	TGTGCCAGCAGGGAAGGGACCCTAGGTGGCTACACCTTC
NA	TRBJ1-2	TRBV24-1	13	few	CATSDSGRYGYTF	TGTGCCACCAGTGATTCAGGGCGCTATGGCTACACCTTC
TRBD1	TRBJ2-1	TRBV6-4	14	few	CASSTSGQANEQFF	TGTGCCAGCAGTACCTCGGGACAGGCCAATGAGCAGTTCTTC
NA	TRBJ1-5	TRBV12-3/TRBV12-4	12	many	CASSLYNQPQHF	TGTGCCAGCAGTTTATACAATCAGCCCCAGCATTTT
TRBD1	TRBJ1-1	TRBV27	15	few	CASSLSGTVNTEAFF	TGTGCCAGCAGTTTATCGGGGACAGTGAACACTGAAGCTTTCTTT
NA	TRBJ2-3	TRBV5-6	15	NA	CASSGGLLSTDTQYF	TGTGCCAGCAGCGGGGGACTCCTGAGCACAGATACGCAGTATTTT
NA	TRBJ2-5	TRBV7-2	14	few	CASSPWDGPETQYF	TGTGCCAGTTCCCCTTGGGACGGACCTGAGACCCAGTACTTC
NA	TRBJ2-1	TRBV5-1	13	NA	CASRGESLSEQFF	TGCGCCAGCAGAGGAGAAAGCCTTAGTGAGCAGTTCTTC
NA	TRBJ2-2	TRBV27	15	many	CASSLLAGNTGELFF	TGTGCCAGCAGTTTGCTGGCAGGGAACACCGGGGAGCTGTTTTTT
NA	TRBJ2-2	TRBV28	14	NA	CASSLYRNTGELFF	TGTGCCAGCAGCCTCTATAGAAACACCGGGGAGCTGTTTTTT
NA	TRBJ2-7	TRBV6-1	14	many	CASSPDSHNYEQYF	TGTGCCAGCAGTCCGGACAGCCATAACTACGAGCAGTACTTC
TRBD2	TRBJ2-1	TRBV9	20	many	CASSPATGTSGYHSYNEQFF	TGTGCCAGCAGCCCGGCAACCGGGACTAGCGGATATCACTCCTACAATGAGCAGTTCTTC
NA	TRBJ2-3	TRBV7-6	15	NA	CASSPRYLSTDTQYF	TGTGCCAGCAGCCCTCGCTACCTCAGCACAGATACGCAGTATTTT
NA	TRBJ1-4	TRBV6-1	15	NA	CASSHQGTGGEKLFF	TGTGCCAGCAGCCATCAGGGTACCGGAGGCGAAAAACTGTTTTTT
NA	TRBJ2-7	TRBV4-1	12	NA	CASSQDSVEQYF	TGCGCCAGCAGCCAAGATAGCGTGGAGCAGTACTTC
TRBD2	TRBJ2-3	TRBV29-1	16	many	CSVEEGTSGITDTQYF	TGCAGCGTTGAAGAGGGGACTAGCGGCATCACAGATACGCAGTATTTT
TRBD2	TRBJ2-1	TRBV20-1	20	few	CSAREPLGTSGSSSYNEQFF	TGCAGTGCTAGAGAACCCTTAGGGACTAGCGGGTCCAGCTCCTACAATGAGCAGTTCTTC
TRBD1	TRBJ2-7	TRBV4-1	16	many	CASTNLLTGGGYEQYF	TGCGCCAGCACCAATTTACTGACAGGGGGCGGATACGAGCAGTACTTC
TRBD1	TRBJ1-4	TRBV2	13	NA	CASNGQGSEKLFF	TGTGCCAGCAACGGACAGGGTAGTGAAAAACTGTTTTTT
TRBD1	TRBJ2-1	TRBV12-3/TRBV12-4	14	few	CASSWGQGQHEQFF	TGTGCCAGCAGTTGGGGACAGGGCCAGCATGAGCAGTTCTTC
NA	TRBJ1-4	TRBV27	14	NA	CASSGGGAYEKLFF	TGTGCCAGCAGCGGCGGAGGGGCCTATGAAAAACTGTTTTTT
TRBD2	TRBJ2-3	TRBV7-9	16	few	CASSATLAGVADTQYF	TGTGCCAGCAGCGCCACACTAGCGGGAGTGGCAGATACGCAGTATTTT
NA	TRBJ2-5	TRBV12-5	16	NA	CASGRGLIGAHETQYF	TGTGCTAGTGGTCGGGGACTTATAGGGGCCCACGAGACCCAGTACTTC
NA	TRBJ2-3	TRBV27	17	many	CASSSWGRDSLTDTQYF	TGTGCCAGCAGTTCATGGGGGAGGGACAGTCTCACAGATACGCAGTATTTT
NA	TRBJ2-1	TRBV6-6	13	few	CALGAGERNEQFF	TGTGCCCTCGGGGCAGGGGAACGGAATGAGCAGTTCTTC
NA	TRBJ2-1	TRBV12-3/TRBV12-4	18	few	CASSLPASVGPSYNEQFF	TGTGCCAGCAGTTTACCAGCTTCGGTGGGCCCTTCCTACAATGAGCAGTTCTTC
NA	TRBJ1-5	TRBV28	16	NA	CASSLDMSVVNQPQHF	TGTGCCAGCAGTTTGGATATGTCGGTTGTGAATCAGCCCCAGCATTTT
TRBD1	TRBJ1-1	TRBV28	14	few	CASITDSGTVGTFF	TGTGCCAGCATCACCGACTCAGGGACAGTGGGAACTTTCTTT
TRBD1	TRBJ2-2	TRBV7-9	17	NA	CASSGLGTDFGAGELFF	TGTGCCAGCAGCGGCCTCGGGACAGACTTTGGGGCCGGGGAGCTGTTTTTT
NA	TRBJ1-5	TRBV7-8	15	NA	CASSLGVAGNQPQHF	TGTGCCAGCAGCTTAGGGGTAGCGGGCAATCAGCCCCAGCATTTT
NA	TRBJ2-5	TRBV5-1	15	many	CASRYEGYDQETQYF	TGCGCCAGTAGATACGAGGGCTACGACCAAGAGACCCAGTACTTC
NA	TRBJ2-2	TRBV7-9	13	many	CASSLEGAGELFF	TGTGCCAGCAGCCTCGAAGGCGCCGGGGAGCTGTTTTTT
NA	TRBJ2-3	TRBV27	15	once	CASSANPVGTDTQYF	TGTGCCAGCAGCGCCAACCCGGTCGGCACAGATACGCAGTATTTT